Each of the 27 T cell receptor beta chains below was sequenced from the same sample in a study of blood T cell repertoires in COVID-19. Measured with immunoSEQ multiplex PCR; TCRdb has only the in-frame clones, and not every one. The sample yields 110,000 or so clones, 70% to 90% seen once. The sequenced material came from peripheral blood. Source of these receptors: a man in his forties with acute or convalescent COVID-19.

The J gene is TRBJ2-1, the V gene TRBV9; unclear D gene. CDR1 and CDR2 from the germline V gene are SGDLS and YYNGEE. With 6 bases removed from V and 8 bases from J, the gap between germline ends came to 18 bases. CDR3 length: 14 amino acids. The CDR3 loop is CASTPGSGLDEQFF. The CDR3 bases are TGTGCCAGCACTCCGGGTTCTGGTTTGGATGAGCAGTTCTTC.

The chain is built from TRBV15 and TRBJ1-2; 10 positions agree with TRBD1. Looked up from germline, CDR1 is LNHNV and CDR2 is YYDKDF (reference sequence). The CDR3 sequence is 15 residues long. V gave up 5 bases and J gave up 5 bases; unmatched junction bases: 8. The CDR3 protein is CATSGDRQGAYGYTF. CDR3 nucleotide sequence: TGTGCCACCAGCGGGGATAGACAGGGGGCATATGGCTACACCTTC.

The J gene is TRBJ2-5, the V gene TRBV24-1; a possible D gene is TRBD1 (5 bases). Trimming stripped 3 bases from V and 4 bases from J, with 17 bases between. The germline V gene encodes CDR1 KGHDR and CDR2 SFDVKD. CDR3 length: 16 amino acids. In nucleotides, the CDR3 is TGTGCCACCAGTGATCCCCCCACCTCAGGGCGAGAGACCCAGTACTTC. Its translation: CATSDPPTSGRETQYF.

This chain links TRBV7-2 with TRBJ2-7; tentative D call: TRBD1 (6 bases). V lost 5 bases and J 10 bases, leaving 15 bases between the germline ends. Germline V gene lookup returns CDR1 SGHTA and CDR2 FQGNSA. The CDR3 runs to 12 residues. The CDR3 DNA reads as TGTGCCAGCAGCGGAGAGGGCAGGGGACAGTACTTC. It codes for CASSGEGRGQYF.

The chain recombines TRBV5-4 with TRBJ2-3; TRBD1 is a possible D gene (6 bases). Germline CDR1 is SGHNT and CDR2 is YYREEE (reference sequence). The CDR3 is made up of 14 amino acids. V gave up 4 bases and J gave up 1 base, with 10 bases separating them. This chain's CDR3 is CASSNRQGTDTQYF. The CDR3 nucleotides read TGTGCCAGCAGCAACCGACAGGGCACAGATACGCAGTATTTT.

This rearrangement joins TRBV5-4 to TRBJ2-7, with 15 bases aligning to TRBD2. Per the germline V gene, CDR1 is SGHNT and CDR2 is YYREEE (reference sequence). The CDR3 contains 15 residues. The junction had 6 bases not matched to a gene; V was cut back by 5 bases and J by 6 bases. The CDR3 nucleotides are TGTGCCAGCAGGCTAGGACTAGCGGGGGGGCCCGAGCAGTACTTC. Translated, it gives CASRLGLAGGPEQYF.

This chain connects TRBV7-9 to TRBJ1-3, with 7 bases matching TRBD1. The CDR3 length is 15 residues. The germline CDR1 and CDR2 sequences are SEHNR and FQNEAQ (reference sequence). V lost 6 bases and J lost 2; bases outside the gene matches: 7. CDR3 residues: CASRPTGAAGNTIYF. CDR3 nucleotide sequence: TGTGCCAGCAGGCCAACAGGGGCTGCTGGAAACACCATATATTTT.

The chain links TRBV5-1 to TRBJ2-3, with D tentatively TRBD1 (5 bases). The germline gives CDR1 SGHRS, CDR2 YFSETQ. The V and J ends lost 9 bases and 2 bases respectively, with 16 bases between them. The CDR3 is 14 residues long. CDR3 in amino acids: CATRQGPTTDTQYF. The CDR3 nucleotides are TGCGCCACCCGGCAGGGTCCGACCACAGATACGCAGTATTTT.

The chain joins TRBV29-1 to TRBJ2-7; 7 bases map to TRBD1. CDR1 and CDR2 from the germline V gene are SQVTM and ANQGSEA. The CDR3 runs to 13 residues. Trimming took 6 bases from V and 4 from J; bases not matched to a gene: 9. This CDR3 is CSVTTGFGYEQYF. CDR3 bases: TGCAGCGTCACGACAGGGTTTGGGTACGAGCAGTACTTC.

This sequence joins TRBV3-1 (or the pseudogene TRBV3-2) and TRBJ1-1; D is undetermined. This CDR3 contains 12 residues. V was shortened by 0 bases and J by 11 bases, with 10 bases between the two germline ends. CDR1 is LGHDT, CDR2 YNNKEL, per germline (reference sequence). The CDR3 coding sequence is TGTGCCAGCAGCCAAGATGACCGGGATGCTTTCTTT. Its protein product is CASSQDDRDAFF.

The CDR3 sequence is CASYTSTNEKLFF. The CDR3 region has the DNA TGTGCCAGCTACACCTCAACTAATGAAAAACTGTTTTTT. The rearrangement uses TRBV28 and TRBJ1-4, with D unresolved. The CDR3 covers 13 residues. From germline, CDR1 is MDHEN and CDR2 SYDVKM. V was clipped by 8 bases and J by 0 bases, with 7 bases between them.

This rearrangement joins TRBV7-2 to TRBJ2-1, with 7 bases identical to TRBD2. CDR1 and CDR2 (germline): SGHTA, FQGNSA. Germline trimming cut 2 bases from V and 4 bases from J; bases unmatched to any gene: 2. This CDR3 contains 14 residues. This CDR3 reads CASSLPGGYNEQFF. The CDR3 DNA follows: TGTGCCAGCAGCTTACCGGGGGGTTACAATGAGCAGTTCTTC.

The gene calls are TRBV2 and TRBJ2-1; tentative D call: TRBD1 (6 bases). The CDR3 extends over 15 amino acids. The V gene lost 1 base and the J gene lost 2 bases, with 9 bases spanning the gap. Germline V gene lookup returns CDR1 SNHLY and CDR2 FYNNEI. CDR3 coding DNA: TGTGCCAGCAGTGAAGAGTGGGGGCCCTACAATGAGCAGTTCTTC. It codes for CASSEEWGPYNEQFF.

The V call is TRBV21-1, the J call TRBJ2-3; the tabulated D call, TRBD2, remains unverified against the DNA. TRBV21-1 is a documented pseudogene. The CDR3 contains 13 residues. The CDR3 is CASSAGFTDTQYF. In nucleotides, the CDR3 is TGTGCCAGCAGCGCCGGGTTCACAGATACGCAGTATTTT.

The rearrangement joins TRBV7-9 to TRBJ2-5; 7 bases are shared with TRBD1. Germline-derived CDR1 and CDR2 are SEHNR and FQNEAQ (reference sequence). This CDR3 has 14 residues. With V trimmed by 4 bases and J by 1 base, 3 bases remained unmatched. The CDR3 DNA follows: TGTGCCAGCAGCTACAGGGGTCCCCAAGAGACCCAGTACTTC. This gives the protein CASSYRGPQETQYF.

The chain combines TRBV5-1 with TRBJ2-3; D ambiguous. This CDR3 has 14 amino acids. Trimming took off 1 base at V and 4 bases at J, with 10 bases between the two ends. Germline V gives CDR1 SGHRS, CDR2 YFSETQ. The CDR3 DNA reads as TGCGCCAGCAGCTTGCCTGCCAACTCAGATACGCAGTATTTT. It yields the protein CASSLPANSDTQYF.

The gene calls are TRBV25-1 and TRBJ2-5; TRBD2 might be the D (6 bases). V lost 4 bases and J lost 5, with 14 bases in between. Germline CDR1 is MGHDK and CDR2 is SYGVNS. CDR3 length equals 14 residues. The CDR3 is CASSAGGAMETQYF. CDR3 nucleotides: TGTGCCAGCAGTGCCGGAGGGGCCATGGAGACCCAGTACTTC.

The table lists this clone with a count of one. The chain uses TRBV27 and TRBJ2-4, with D perhaps matching TRBD1 (6 bases). The CDR3 length is 12 residues. Germline loops: CDR1 MNHEY, CDR2 SMNVEV (reference sequence). Trimming pared 6 bases from V and 8 bases from J, leaving 11 bases between. CDR3 residues: CASRSGVDIQYF. In nucleotides, the CDR3 is TGTGCCAGCAGATCAGGGGTCGACATTCAGTACTTC.

This clone was seen a single time. J is TRBJ1-1 and V is TRBV6-1; D may be TRBD1 (5 bases). Per the germline V gene, CDR1 is MNHNS and CDR2 is SASEGT. There are 15 residues in the CDR3. The ends were cut back, 0 bases at V and 10 bases at J, with 18 bases in the middle. CDR3 nucleotide sequence: TGTGCCAGCAGTGAAGCGCCGGTAAGGGGAGGAGGAGCTTTCTTT. Protein: CASSEAPVRGGGAFF.

CDR3 sequence: CASSSIQGAGELFF. CDR3 bases: TGTGCCAGCAGTTCCATCCAGGGGGCCGGGGAGCTGTTTTTT. The chain couples TRBV6-5 to TRBJ2-2, with 7 nucleotides matching TRBD1. CDR3 size: 14 residues. Trimming cost V 4 bases and J 6 bases; bases outside gene matches: 5. Germline V gene sequence: CDR1 MNHEY, CDR2 SVGAGI.

This clone has more than one count but fewer than ten. The chain combines TRBV7-2 with TRBJ2-7; 9 bases fit TRBD2. The CDR3 extends over 15 amino acids. Losses at the gene ends were 3 bases for V and 7 bases for J; bases not matched to a gene: 10. Germline V CDR1 and CDR2: SGHTA, FQGNSA. CDR3 sequence reads: CASSFLGFSGGEQYF. The DNA for the CDR3 is TGTGCCAGCAGCTTCCTAGGGTTCAGCGGGGGGGAGCAGTACTTC.

The V call is TRBV6-2 or TRBV6-3, the J call TRBJ1-6, with 10 nucleotides matching TRBD1. Germline loops: CDR1 MNHEY, CDR2 SVGEGT. V dropped 6 bases and J dropped 10; count of bases not matched to a gene: 9. CDR3 length: 15 residues. The CDR3 loop reads CASSSPRDRGSPLHF. CDR3 sequence (DNA): TGTGCCAGCAGCTCCCCTAGGGACAGGGGCTCACCCCTCCACTTT.

This chain uses TRBV2 with TRBJ1-5, with 9 bases lining up with TRBD1. CDR3 length equals 13 residues. Germline assignment: CDR1 SNHLY and CDR2 FYNNEI. After removal of 6 bases from V and 7 bases from J, the junction contained 4 bases not matched to a gene. As DNA, the CDR3 is TGTGCCAGCAGGGGACAGGGCGAGCAGCCCCAGCATTTT. Translated: CASRGQGEQPQHF.

V usage is TRBV7-9 and J usage is TRBJ1-5; 7 bases are a match to TRBD1. The CDR3 has 14 amino acids. Trimming cost V 5 bases and J 3 bases; bases outside gene matches: 4. Per germline, CDR1 SEHNR and CDR2 FQNEAQ (reference sequence). CDR3 loop: CASSQGGYNQPQHF. DNA for the CDR3: TGTGCCAGCAGCCAGGGGGGCTACAATCAGCCCCAGCATTTT.

This chain joins TRBV24-1 and TRBJ2-3, with 7 bases identical to TRBD2. V trimming: 3 bases; J trimming: 3 bases; junction bases outside the gene matches: 5. CDR1 is KGHDR, CDR2 SFDVKD, per germline. The CDR3 consists of 15 residues. In DNA form, the CDR3 reads TGTGCCACCAGTGATAGAGCGGGGCAGACAGATACGCAGTATTTT. It translates to CATSDRAGQTDTQYF.

The chain combines TRBV29-1 with TRBJ2-5, with 12 bases fitting TRBD2. Germline lookup yields CDR1 SQVTM and CDR2 ANQGSEA. This CDR3 comprises 15 residues. V shed 8 bases and J 5 bases; nucleotides not matched to a gene: 12. CDR3 in DNA: TGCAGCCCAACCCTACTAGCGGGGGGCCGGGAGACCCAGTACTTC. Translating it yields CSPTLLAGGRETQYF.

The chain is built from TRBV25-1 and TRBJ2-4; weak D call: TRBD1 (6 bases). V was shortened by 0 bases and J by 0 bases, with 12 bases between the two germline ends. Germline V lookup: CDR1 MGHDK, CDR2 SYGVNS. This CDR3 contains 17 residues. The CDR3 coding sequence is TGTGCCAGCAGTGAATACGAGGGGGTGCAAGCCAAAAACATTCAGTACTTC. This gives the protein CASSEYEGVQAKNIQYF. The variable domain in full, completed from reference TRBV25-1 and TRBJ2-4, reads EADIYQTPRYLVIGTGKKITLECSQTMGHDKMYWYQQDPGMELHLIHYSYGVNSTEKGDLSSESTVSRIRTEHFPLTLESARPSHTSQYLCASSEYEGVQAKNIQYFGAGTRLSVL.